The entry that follows covers one TCR beta chain sequence. Primers: 60 Vbeta forward and 13 Jbeta reverse. Some clones are missing from TCRdb's copy, which holds only in-frame ones; the method was immunoSEQ multiplex PCR. The sample includes some 170,000 clones, roughly 79% seen only once; the top ten take about 1%. The sample is drawn from a study of cytomegalovirus exposure and HLA in healthy donors. This clonotype originated in a woman aged 40 to 50 in good health and CMV-seronegative. Sequencing was done on a sample of PBMCs.

As DNA, the CDR3 is TGTGCCAGCTCACCACAGGGGTGGGGGAACACTGAAGCTTTCTTT. This codes for CASSPQGWGNTEAFF. V usage is TRBV18 and J usage is TRBJ1-1, with D possibly matching TRBD1 (5 bases). The germline gives CDR1 KGHSH, CDR2 LQKENI. Between the trimmed V and J ends, which lost 1 base and 1 base, there was a span of 10 bases. The CDR3 extends over 15 amino acids.